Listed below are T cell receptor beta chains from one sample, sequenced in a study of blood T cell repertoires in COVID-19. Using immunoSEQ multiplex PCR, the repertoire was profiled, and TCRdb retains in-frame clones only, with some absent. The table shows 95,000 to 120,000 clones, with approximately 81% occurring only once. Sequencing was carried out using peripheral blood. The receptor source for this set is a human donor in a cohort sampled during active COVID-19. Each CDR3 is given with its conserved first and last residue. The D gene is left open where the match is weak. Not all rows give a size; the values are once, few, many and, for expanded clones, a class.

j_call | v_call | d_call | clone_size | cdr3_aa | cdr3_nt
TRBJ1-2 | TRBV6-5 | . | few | CASSYLAGDYGYTF | TGTGCCAGCAGTTACCTGGCAGGGGACTATGGCTACACCTTC
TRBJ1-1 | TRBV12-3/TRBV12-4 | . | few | CASSLTENTEAFF | TGTGCCAGCAGTTTAACAGAGAACACTGAAGCTTTCTTT
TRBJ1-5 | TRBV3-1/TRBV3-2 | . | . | CASSPQMNQPQHF | TGTGCCAGCAGCCCCCAGATGAATCAGCCCCAGCATTTT
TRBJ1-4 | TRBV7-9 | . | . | CASSSREANEKLFF | TGTGCCAGCAGCTCCCGGGAAGCTAATGAAAAACTGTTTTTT
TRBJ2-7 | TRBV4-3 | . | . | CASSQAAGGVPYEQYF | TGCGCCAGCAGCCAAGCGGCGGGCGGGGTCCCCTACGAGCAGTACTTC
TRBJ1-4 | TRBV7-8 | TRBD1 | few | CASSSRTGGGRNEKLFF | TGTGCCAGCAGCTCCCGGACAGGGGGCGGCCGTAATGAAAAACTGTTTTTT
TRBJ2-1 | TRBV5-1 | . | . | CASSFRATGGNEQFF | TGCGCCAGCAGCTTCCGGGCCACCGGGGGCAATGAGCAGTTCTTC
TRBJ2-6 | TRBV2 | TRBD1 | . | CASSEGGWDRGSGANVLTF | TGTGCCAGCAGTGAGGGAGGATGGGACAGGGGTTCTGGGGCCAACGTCCTGACTTTC
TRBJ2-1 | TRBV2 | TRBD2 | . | CASSTSGGYNEQFF | TGTGCCAGCAGTACTAGCGGGGGATACAATGAGCAGTTCTTC
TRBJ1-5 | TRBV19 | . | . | CASSPQIQGTQPQHF | TGTGCCAGTAGTCCTCAAATACAGGGAACTCAGCCCCAGCATTTT
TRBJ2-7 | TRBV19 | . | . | CASSPGTTYEQYF | TGTGCCAGTAGCCCCGGGACAACCTACGAGCAGTACTTC
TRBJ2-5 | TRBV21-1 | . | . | CASSPKSEVAAQYF | TGTGCCAGCAGCCCAAAATCCGAAGTTGCGGCCCAGTACTTC
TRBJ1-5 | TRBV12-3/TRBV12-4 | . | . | CASTQRGNQPQHF | TGTGCCAGCACCCAAAGAGGCAATCAGCCCCAGCATTTT
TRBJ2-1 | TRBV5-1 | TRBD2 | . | CASSLVGGGDYNEQFF | TGCGCCAGCAGCTTGGTAGGCGGGGGGGACTACAATGAGCAGTTCTTC
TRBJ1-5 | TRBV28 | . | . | CASSLPKINQPQHF | TGTGCCAGCAGTCTGCCTAAAATCAACCAGCCCCAGCATTTT
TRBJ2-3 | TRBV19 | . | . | CASSIEGLDTDTQYF | TGTGCCAGTAGTATTGAGGGACTCGACACAGATACGCAGTATTTT
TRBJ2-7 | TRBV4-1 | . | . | CASSPAPFYEQYF | TGCGCCAGCAGCCCTGCGCCATTCTACGAGCAGTACTTC
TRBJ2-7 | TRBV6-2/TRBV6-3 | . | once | CASSYPPFGGPHGEQYF | TGTGCCAGCAGTTACCCCCCATTCGGTGGGCCTCATGGGGAGCAGTACTTC
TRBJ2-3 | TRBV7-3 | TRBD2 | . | CASASAGPGDTQYF | TGTGCCAGCGCGTCAGCGGGGCCGGGCGATACGCAGTATTTT
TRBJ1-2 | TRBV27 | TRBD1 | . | CASSVPGTGRGGYTF | TGTGCCAGCAGTGTCCCCGGGACAGGGAGGGGTGGCTACACCTTC
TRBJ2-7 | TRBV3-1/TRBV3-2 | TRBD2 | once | CASSPPPGLAGRNEQYF | TGTGCCAGCAGCCCTCCCCCTGGACTAGCGGGGAGGAACGAGCAGTACTTC
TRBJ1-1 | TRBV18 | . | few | CASSPGGMNTEAFF | TGTGCCAGCTCACCAGGAGGGATGAACACTGAAGCTTTCTTT
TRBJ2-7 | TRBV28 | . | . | CASSLTGSGQYF | TGTGCCAGCAGTTTAACAGGGAGTGGGCAGTACTTC
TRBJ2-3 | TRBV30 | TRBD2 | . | CAWSPPSSGHTQYF | TGTGCCTGGAGTCCCCCGAGTAGCGGGCATACGCAGTATTTT
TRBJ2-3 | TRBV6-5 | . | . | CATKGGFGTDTQYF | TGTGCCACGAAAGGCGGTTTCGGGACAGATACGCAGTATTTT
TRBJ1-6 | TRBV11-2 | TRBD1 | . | CASSYTGDSPLHF | TGTGCCAGCAGCTATACAGGGGACTCACCCCTCCACTTT
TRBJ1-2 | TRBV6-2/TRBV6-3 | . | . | CASSYRTDTYGYTF | TGTGCCAGCAGTTACCGGACGGACACCTATGGCTACACCTTC
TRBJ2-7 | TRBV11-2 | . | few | CASSSLRRADYEQYF | TGTGCCAGCAGCTCCTTGAGGCGGGCGGACTACGAGCAGTACTTC
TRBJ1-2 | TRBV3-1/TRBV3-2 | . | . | CASSQCWEADGYTF | TGTGCCAGCAGCCAATGCTGGGAAGCGGATGGCTACACCTTC
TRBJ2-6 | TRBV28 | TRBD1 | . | CAVRDRGFPGANVLTF | TGTGCCGTCCGGGACAGGGGTTTCCCTGGGGCCAACGTCCTGACTTTC
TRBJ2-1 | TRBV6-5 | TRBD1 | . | CASRGRTGPYNEQFF | TGTGCCAGCAGAGGACGGACAGGACCCTACAATGAGCAGTTCTTC
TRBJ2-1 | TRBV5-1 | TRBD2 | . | CASSLSLAGTYNEQFF | TGCGCCAGCAGCTTAAGTCTAGCGGGTACCTACAATGAGCAGTTCTTC
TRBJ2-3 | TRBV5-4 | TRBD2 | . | CASSGGLAGETDTQYF | TGTGCCAGCAGCGGGGGACTAGCGGGGGAAACAGATACGCAGTATTTT
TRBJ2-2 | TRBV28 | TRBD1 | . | CASSLRGMWGTGELFF | TGTGCCAGCAGTCTCAGGGGGATGTGGGGAACCGGGGAGCTGTTTTTT
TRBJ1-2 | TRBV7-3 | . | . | CASSQTAGYGYTF | TGTGCCAGCAGTCAGACGGCGGGGTATGGCTACACCTTC
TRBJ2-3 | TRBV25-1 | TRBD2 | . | CASSSTSGVTDTQYF | TGTGCCAGCAGTTCGACTAGCGGCGTCACAGATACGCAGTATTTT
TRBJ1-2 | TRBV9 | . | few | CASSLGTPYGYTF | TGTGCCAGCAGCCTCGGGACACCGTATGGCTACACCTTC
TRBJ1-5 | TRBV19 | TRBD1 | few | CASSQLGTGGSGPQHF | TGTGCCAGTAGTCAATTGGGGACAGGGGGGAGTGGGCCCCAGCATTTT
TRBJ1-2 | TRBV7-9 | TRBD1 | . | CASSFMDRERGGYTF | TGTGCCAGCAGCTTTATGGACAGGGAGAGAGGAGGCTACACCTTC
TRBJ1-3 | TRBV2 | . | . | CASSGQAGNTIYF | TGTGCCAGCAGTGGACAGGCTGGAAACACCATATATTTT
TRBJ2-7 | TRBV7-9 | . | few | CASNPPAGSEQYF | TGTGCCAGCAACCCCCCCGCGGGGTCCGAGCAGTACTTC
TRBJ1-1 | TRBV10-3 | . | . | CAISSGGLNTEAFF | TGTGCCATCAGTTCGGGGGGGTTGAACACTGAAGCTTTCTTT
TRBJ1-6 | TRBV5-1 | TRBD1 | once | CASSIGQEGTPLHF | TGCGCCAGCAGCATCGGACAGGAGGGGACACCCCTCCACTTT
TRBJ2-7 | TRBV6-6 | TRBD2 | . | CASSALAGAYEQYF | TGTGCCAGCAGTGCGCTAGCGGGGGCCTACGAGCAGTACTTC
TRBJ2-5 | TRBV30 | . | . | CAWDSGFQETQYF | TGTGCCTGGGATAGCGGATTTCAAGAGACCCAGTACTTC
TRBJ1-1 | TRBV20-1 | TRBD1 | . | CSASWDREPYAEAFF | TGCAGTGCTAGTTGGGACAGGGAACCCTATGCTGAAGCTTTCTTT
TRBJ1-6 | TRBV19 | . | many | CASRTLETRSYNSPLHF | TGTGCCAGTCGTACTTTGGAGACCCGGTCCTATAATTCACCCCTCCACTTT
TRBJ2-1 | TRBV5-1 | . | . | CASSLRLGMEGEQFF | TGCGCCAGCAGCTTGAGACTAGGAATGGAGGGTGAGCAGTTCTTC
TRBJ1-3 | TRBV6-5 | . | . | CASVSTSGNTIYF | TGTGCCTCCGTTTCTACCTCTGGAAACACCATATATTTT
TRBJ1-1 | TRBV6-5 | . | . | CASSRTRNTEAFF | TGTGCCAGCAGCCGTACCAGGAACACTGAAGCTTTCTTT
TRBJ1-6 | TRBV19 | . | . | CASSSNGNSPLHF | TGTGCCAGTAGCTCGAACGGTAATTCACCCCTCCACTTT
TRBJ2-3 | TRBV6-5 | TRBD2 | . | CASRPPSGGYTQYF | TGTGCCAGCAGACCCCCTAGCGGGGGATATACGCAGTATTTT
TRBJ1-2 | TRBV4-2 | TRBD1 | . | CASSQPDRGRYGYTF | TGTGCCAGCAGCCAGCCGGACAGGGGGCGTTATGGCTACACCTTC
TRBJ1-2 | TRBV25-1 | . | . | CASSLGVYGYTF | TGTGCCAGCAGTTTGGGAGTCTATGGCTACACCTTC
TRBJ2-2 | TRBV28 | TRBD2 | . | CANKTVLTGRGGPDTGELFF | TGTGCCAACAAGACAGTACTGACCGGGCGGGGGGGCCCGGACACCGGGGAGCTGTTTTTT
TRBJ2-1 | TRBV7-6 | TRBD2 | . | CASSPRLAGGNEQFF | TGTGCCAGCAGCCCCCGACTAGCGGGGGGGAATGAGCAGTTCTTC
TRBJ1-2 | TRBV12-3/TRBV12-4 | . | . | CASSTAKGGYTF | TGTGCCAGCAGTACTGCCAAGGGGGGCTACACCTTC
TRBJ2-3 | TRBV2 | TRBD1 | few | CASSTGTGLSTDTQYF | TGTGCCAGCAGTACCGGGACAGGGCTAAGCACAGATACGCAGTATTTT
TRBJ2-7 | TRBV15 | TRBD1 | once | CATSRGFSGTGRYEQYF | TGTGCCACCAGCAGAGGTTTTTCCGGGACAGGGCGATACGAGCAGTACTTC